This T cell receptor beta chain came from a study of cytomegalovirus exposure and HLA in healthy donors (dated by TCRdb to 2017 to 2019). Describing the broader study: An earlier analysis of fewer than 750 of the donors reported 276 Gb of sequence data and 90 million to 120 million unique TCR beta sequences obtained from approximately 180 million T cells. Roughly 300 gigabases of sequencing data and 70 million to 95 million unique TCR sequences made up an early release that covered around 640 HLA-typed donors. The genetic ancestry cluster associated with self-reported Caucasian donors included 70% to 85% of the approximately 430 genotyped donors. The study was designed to test whether signatures of past pathogen exposure could be identified by cataloging public T cell receptors. The study used immunosequencing to profile the T cell repertoires of around 600 subjects and linked those repertoires to cytomegalovirus serostatus. A separate validation cohort of 100 to 150 different subjects was used in addition to the roughly 700-subject first cohort. High-throughput TCR immunosequencing, statistical association of individual TCRs with disease status, and machine learning were combined to predict cytomegalovirus infection status. A later analysis re-analyzed previously published TCR beta repertoires from 600 to 850 donors and added high-resolution HLA genotyping to study TCR occurrence patterns. In the later analysis, no new phenotypic data were used to find candidate immune exposures; instead, reliance was placed on TCR beta sequences and their occurrence across donors. An earlier analysis of approximately 500 of the donors applied high-throughput TCR beta sequencing to assess whether each TCR beta V gene segment acted as functional or pseudogenic. Donor age, sex, ethnicity and CMV serostatus were compiled together with the repertoire data. Genome-wide SNP genotypes for about three fifths of the roughly 670 donors were used in a later genetic analysis, which treated that subset as a discovery cohort. Every discovery cohort repertoire had been produced on one sequencing platform. Both class I and class II loci were covered by HLA typing, at four-digit resolution. The number of typed donors differed by locus: roughly 629-640 for A, B, C, DRB1 and DQB1; 522 for DQA1; 606 for DPA1; and around 450 for DPB1. Roughly 5 DR-DQ haplotypes were handled as single units for association and clustering, since linkage in the cohort was strong. Among a few hundred genotyped donors of the cohort, an average of around 240,000 unique TCR beta nucleotide sequences were sequenced per donor, around 20% of them non-productive. Paper-wide results and their limitations: A later analysis found that TCR association rates varied across HLA loci, with DRB1 alleles showing the most associated TCRs and HLA-C alleles the fewest. A later genetic analysis reported fewer N-insertions in productive TCRs among donors in an Asian-associated ancestry cluster than the roughly 700-donor mean. In a later analysis, most CMV-associated TCR beta chains were found to appear HLA-restricted, with HLA associations seemingly driven largely by CMV exposure. The authors suggested that the approach could potentially be generalized to other disease states and immunological phenotypes. A later analysis associated roughly 17,000 TCR beta sequences with specific HLA alleles at a false discovery rate of 0.05. A later genetic analysis associated a missense DCLRE1C variant with V-gene and J-gene trimming of TCR beta chains, and an independent cohort replicated the association. The only immune exposure information available for the cohort was CMV serostatus. In vitro tests confirmed that a few of the cytomegalovirus-associated TCR beta chains recognize cytomegalovirus antigens. A further reported finding was that TCR beta sequences accurately predicted the HLA-A and HLA-B alleles for most subjects in the first cohort. Approximately 16 rarely observed V segments, including chromosome 9 orphons, were excluded from the earlier analysis of just under 600 of the donors because counts were too low. A later analysis found that HLA-associated TCR beta chains were more clonally expanded and had lower generation probabilities than equally common non-associated chains. Roughly uniform sequencing depth across donors was assumed in presence/absence analyses, although this assumption may not hold. A group of highly shared sequence variants was considered likely to be a technical artifact of the sequencing pipeline. Some IMGT-functional V segments, including TRBV6-2 and TRBV6-3, could not be distinguished by the 87-base-pair reads and were therefore excluded. In both the original and validation cohorts, the classifier was reported to diagnose cytomegalovirus status with high specificity and sensitivity. The study listed 164 TCR beta chains as associated with cytomegalovirus. Correlated functional status among segregating V segments might reflect linkage disequilibrium, but an unknown experimental factor could not be ruled out. In a later analysis, several top co-occurrence clusters were reported to appear linked to parvovirus B19, influenza, CMV and Epstein-Barr virus. Most TCR sequences were observed very rarely across donors, whereas some public TCRs were present in many individuals. When HLA alleles, especially DR and DQ, strongly co-occurred, TCR associations were difficult to assign to individual alleles. An earlier analysis of around 600 of the donors showed that most TCR beta V segments appeared in productive rearrangements either about 87% or about 30% of the time, which broadly matched IMGT annotations. Because HLA typing was missing for some donors at each locus, association tests included only the typed subset. The cohort was sequenced for TCR beta chains only, and without alpha or paired-chain data the features that could be detected were limited.

Concerning this clone itself: What this receptor recognizes is not known. The record has no base qualities; no much larger clone is one base away.

In total, about 650 healthy bone marrow donors made up the cohort. At the time of sampling, all cohort members were nominally healthy, though unrecorded immune exposures were likely present. The donor tested CMV seropositive, placing the donor among the 290 or so seropositive members of the cohort. Every donor gave a peripheral blood sample, and the peripheral blood mononuclear cells from that sample were used for TCR beta sequencing. The Qiagen DNeasy Blood Extraction Kit was used to extract genomic DNA from the blood cell samples. From its cysteine to its phenylalanine, the CDR3 spans 14 amino acids. The sequence is cut down to CDR3 DNA, 42 bases in frame from base 1. The V end loses 1 base and the J end loses 2 bases, and a stretch of 5 bases separates them. The germline V gene (reference sequence) sets CDR1 to LNHDA and CDR2 to SQIVND. The method was the immunoSEQ multiplex PCR assay. For the multiplex PCR, a mixture combining 60 forward primers for TCR Vbeta segments and 13 reverse primers for TCR Jbeta segments was used. Amplification of the CDR3 region of rearranged TCR beta genes was performed with a multiplex PCR assay on genomic DNA. On the Illumina HiSeq System, the amplified TCR beta libraries were sequenced as 87-base-pair reads. The paper's data handling went like this. A later analysis tallied roughly 78 million unique TCR beta chains across the 666 repertoires, and some 10 million of those chains were shared by two or more donors. A nearest-neighbor algorithm error-corrected the raw reads and collapsed the reads into unique sequences, merging closely related sequences to remove PCR and sequencing errors. V, D and J gene segments were assigned by aligning CDR3 sequences to IMGT reference sequences. For a sequence to be retained, a match of at least six nucleotides was required to both a V gene segment and a J gene segment. Rearrangements were classified as productive when the CDR3 lacked stop codons and remained in frame with V and J, and all other rearrangements were classified as non-productive. Following IMGT convention, CDR3 was defined as the stretch from the second conserved V-encoded cysteine up to the conserved J-encoded phenylalanine. The earlier analysis of some 580 of the donors excluded any sequence lacking an unambiguous match to a single V gene segment. In an earlier analysis of a few hundred of the donors, V segments were called functional above 56.7% productive rearrangements and were called segregating when the between-donor standard deviation exceeded 5%. To diagnose cytomegalovirus status from the catalog of TCR beta chain sequences, a statistical classification framework was built. V and J gene assignment, in a later analysis, came from comparing TCR nucleotide sequences with IMGT/GENE-DB human TR gene sequences. Using the TCRdist pipeline, a later analysis assigned CDR3 sequences along with most-parsimonious VDJ recombination scenarios. A later analysis defined each TCR beta chain by its CDR3 amino acid sequence plus V-gene family, and excluded reads lacking a unique V-gene family. In a later analysis, 450 to 600 highly shared, low-generation-probability nucleotide sequences were removed to address suspected cross-contamination and a sequencing artifact. A later analysis calculated a clonal expansion index for each public chain from normalized within-repertoire ranks of inferred template counts. Generation probabilities in a later analysis came from a VDJ recombination model fitted to out-of-frame rearrangements, and those results were checked against IGoR. Hypergeometric tests were used in a later analysis to score TCR-TCR, TCR-HLA and TCR-CMV co-occurrence, with a repertoire-size bias correction applied to the TCR pairs. In a later analysis, false discovery rates were estimated by permuting HLA or CMV assignments 20 times. In a later analysis, co-occurring TCRs were grouped with DBSCAN, and TCRdist sequence similarity was added when clustering was performed within HLA-allele-positive subsets. Co-occurrence clustering excluded repertoires with fewer than 30,000 or more than 120,000 public chains, plus five with anomalous nucleotide sharing. This is the immuneACCESS table as TCRdb keeps it, with only in-frame sequences that have V and J called. A part of the clones is gone; compared with another copy, unresolved V genes explain less than half, and the rest is unexplained. The DNA was the basis for D and trimming; V, J and clone size are from that table. The sample table shows under 200,000 clones, and around 79% are seen once. Over 12% of the sample is taken by the ten largest.

The chain uses TRBV19 and TRBJ2-2; there is no confident call for the D gene. The TCR sequence derives from a man aged 50 or older in good health and CMV-seropositive. Source material: PBMCs. The bases are TGTGCCAGTAGTATAGTCAGAAACACCGGGGAGCTGTTTTTT. This codes for CASSIVRNTGELFF. With the rest looked up from the reference TRBV19 and TRBJ2-2 genes rather than sequenced, the full variable domain is DGGITQSPKYLFRKEGQNVTLSCEQNLNHDAMYWYRQDPGQGLRLIYYSQIVNDFQKGDIAEGYSVSREKKESFPLTVTSAQKNPTAFYLCASSIVRNTGELFFGEGSRLTVL.